This T cell receptor (beta chain) came from a study of T cells in Graves' hyperthyroidism and ophthalmopathy. Amplification of TCR beta CDR3 regions used RNA as the template. HTBI primers were used for first-round RT-PCR of the TCR CDR3. One entry per CDR3 protein results from TCRdb running MiXCR on the multiplex PCR reads. The sample has roughly 200,000 distinct CDR3 sequences; 15% to 20% are singletons. The table lists this clonotype with many counts. There are 16 residues in the CDR3. V shed 5 bases, J shed 6 bases, and the junction held 12 bases outside the gene matches. Germline V gives CDR1 SGHVS, CDR2 FQNEAQ. When ophthalmopathy did not progress within 18 months, Graves' hyperthyroidism was considered stable. Uncontrolled infection, other autoimmune disease, pregnancy and lactation each barred patients from inclusion. Clinicians diagnosed patients from clinical symptoms, serum thyroxine and TRAb, thyroid ultrasound and orbital computed tomography.

The rearrangement uses TRBV7-8 and TRBJ2-1, with 8 bases lining up with TRBD2. Sequencing was carried out using blood. The source is a middle-aged man with Graves' hyperthyroidism. As DNA, the CDR3 is TGTGCCAGCAGCAGAGGGGTCGGGGGGGCGGGCAATGAGCAGTTCTTC. It is translated as CASSRGVGGAGNEQFF. Supplemented by reference TRBV7-8 and TRBJ2-1, the full variable domain reads GAGVSQSPRYKVAKRGQDVALRCDPISGHVSLFWYQQALGQGPEFLTYFQNEAQLDKSGLPSDRFFAERPEGSVSTLKIQRTQQEDSAVYLCASSRGVGGAGNEQFFGPGTRLTVL.